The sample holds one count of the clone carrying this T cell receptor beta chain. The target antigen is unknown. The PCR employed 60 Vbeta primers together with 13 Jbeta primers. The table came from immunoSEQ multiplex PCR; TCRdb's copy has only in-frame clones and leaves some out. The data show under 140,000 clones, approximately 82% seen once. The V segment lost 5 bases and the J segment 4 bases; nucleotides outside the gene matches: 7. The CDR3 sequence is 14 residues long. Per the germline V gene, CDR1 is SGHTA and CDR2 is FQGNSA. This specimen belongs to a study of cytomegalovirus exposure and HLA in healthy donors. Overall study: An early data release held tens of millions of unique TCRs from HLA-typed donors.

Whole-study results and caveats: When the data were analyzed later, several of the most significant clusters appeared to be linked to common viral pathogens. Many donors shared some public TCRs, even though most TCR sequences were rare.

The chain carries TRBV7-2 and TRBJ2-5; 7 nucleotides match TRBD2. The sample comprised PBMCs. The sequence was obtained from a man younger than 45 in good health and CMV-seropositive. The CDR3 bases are TGTGCCAGCAGCATACTACCGGGGGGAGAGACCCAGTACTTC. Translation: CASSILPGGETQYF.